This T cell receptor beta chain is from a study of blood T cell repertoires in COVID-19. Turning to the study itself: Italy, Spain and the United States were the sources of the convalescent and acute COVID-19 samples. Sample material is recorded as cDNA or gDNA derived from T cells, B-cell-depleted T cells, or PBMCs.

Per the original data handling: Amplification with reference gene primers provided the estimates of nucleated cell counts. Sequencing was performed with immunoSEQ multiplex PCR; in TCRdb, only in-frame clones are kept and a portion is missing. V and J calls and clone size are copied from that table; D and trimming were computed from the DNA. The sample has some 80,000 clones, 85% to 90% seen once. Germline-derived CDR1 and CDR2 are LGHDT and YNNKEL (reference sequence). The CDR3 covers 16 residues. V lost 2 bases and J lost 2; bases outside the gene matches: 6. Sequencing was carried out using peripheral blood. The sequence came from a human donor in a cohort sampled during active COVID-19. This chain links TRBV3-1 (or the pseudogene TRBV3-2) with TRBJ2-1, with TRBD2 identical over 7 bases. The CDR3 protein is CASSQNQRGTYNEQFF. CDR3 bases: TGTGCCAGCAGCCAAAATCAGCGGGGTACCTACAATGAGCAGTTCTTC.